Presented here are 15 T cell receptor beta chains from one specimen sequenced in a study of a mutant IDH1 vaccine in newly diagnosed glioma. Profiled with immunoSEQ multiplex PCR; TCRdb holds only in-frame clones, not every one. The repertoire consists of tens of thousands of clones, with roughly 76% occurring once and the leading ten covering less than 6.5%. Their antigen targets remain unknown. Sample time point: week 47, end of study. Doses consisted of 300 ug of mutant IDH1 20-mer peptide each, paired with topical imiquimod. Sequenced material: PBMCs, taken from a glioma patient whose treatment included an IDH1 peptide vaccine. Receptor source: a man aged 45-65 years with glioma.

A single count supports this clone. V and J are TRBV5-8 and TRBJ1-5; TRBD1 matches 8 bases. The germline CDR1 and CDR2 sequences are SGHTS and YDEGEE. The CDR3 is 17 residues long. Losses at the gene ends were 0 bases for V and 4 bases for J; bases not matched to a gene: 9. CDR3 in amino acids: CASSLGLGTGQNQPQHF. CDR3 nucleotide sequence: TGTGCCAGCAGCTTGGGCTTAGGGACAGGACAGAATCAGCCCCAGCATTTT.

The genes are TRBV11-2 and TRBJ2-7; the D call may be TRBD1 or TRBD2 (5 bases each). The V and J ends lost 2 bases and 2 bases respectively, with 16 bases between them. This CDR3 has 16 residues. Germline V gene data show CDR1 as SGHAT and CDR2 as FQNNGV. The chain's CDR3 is CASSLPPGRKPYEQYF. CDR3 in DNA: TGTGCCAGCAGCTTACCACCGGGGCGTAAACCCTACGAGCAGTACTTC.

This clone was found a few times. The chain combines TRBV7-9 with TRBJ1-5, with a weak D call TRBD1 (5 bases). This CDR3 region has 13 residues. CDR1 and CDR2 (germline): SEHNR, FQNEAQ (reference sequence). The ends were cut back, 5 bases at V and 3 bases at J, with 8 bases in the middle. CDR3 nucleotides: TGTGCCAGCAGCCGGGGGGACAATCAGCCCCAGCATTTT. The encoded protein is CASSRGDNQPQHF.

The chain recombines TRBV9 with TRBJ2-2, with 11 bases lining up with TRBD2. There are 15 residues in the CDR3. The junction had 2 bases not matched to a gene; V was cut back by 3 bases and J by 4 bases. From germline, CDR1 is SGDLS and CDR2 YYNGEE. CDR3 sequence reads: CASSAGLAGTGELFF. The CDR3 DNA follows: TGTGCCAGCAGCGCCGGACTAGCGGGCACCGGGGAGCTGTTTTTT.

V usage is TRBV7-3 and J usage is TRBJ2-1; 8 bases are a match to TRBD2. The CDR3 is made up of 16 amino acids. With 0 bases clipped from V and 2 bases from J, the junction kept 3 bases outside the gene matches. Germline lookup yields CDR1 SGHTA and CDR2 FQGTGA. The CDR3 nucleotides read TGTGCCAGCAGCTTAACGGATAGCGGGGCCTACAATGAGCAGTTCTTC. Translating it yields CASSLTDSGAYNEQFF.

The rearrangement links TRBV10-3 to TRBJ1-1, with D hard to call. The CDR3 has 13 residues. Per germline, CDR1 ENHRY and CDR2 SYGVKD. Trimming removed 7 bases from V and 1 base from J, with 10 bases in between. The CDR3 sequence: CAIKVGGNTEAFF. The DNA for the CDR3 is TGTGCCATCAAAGTGGGAGGGAACACTGAAGCTTTCTTT.

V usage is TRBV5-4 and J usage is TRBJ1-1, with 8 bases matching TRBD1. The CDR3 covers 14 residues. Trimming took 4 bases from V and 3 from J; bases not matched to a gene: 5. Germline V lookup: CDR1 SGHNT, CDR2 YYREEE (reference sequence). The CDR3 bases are TGTGCCAGCAGCATAGGACAGGGAGACACTGAAGCTTTCTTT. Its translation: CASSIGQGDTEAFF.

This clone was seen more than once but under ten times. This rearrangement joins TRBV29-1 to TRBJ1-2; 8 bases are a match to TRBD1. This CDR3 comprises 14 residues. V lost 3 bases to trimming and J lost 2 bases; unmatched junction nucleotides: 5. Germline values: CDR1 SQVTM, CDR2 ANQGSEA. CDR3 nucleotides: TGCAGCGTTGAGAGGACAGGGTCCAACTATGGCTACACCTTC. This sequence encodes CSVERTGSNYGYTF.

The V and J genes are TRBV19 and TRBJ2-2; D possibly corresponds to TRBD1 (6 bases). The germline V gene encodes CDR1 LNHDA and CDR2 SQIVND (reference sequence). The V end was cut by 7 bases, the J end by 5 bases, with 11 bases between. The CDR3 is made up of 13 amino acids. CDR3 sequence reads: CASIPDRTGELFF. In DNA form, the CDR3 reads TGTGCCAGTATTCCGGACAGAACCGGGGAGCTGTTTTTT. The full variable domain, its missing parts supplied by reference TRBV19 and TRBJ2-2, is DGGITQSPKYLFRKEGQNVTLSCEQNLNHDAMYWYRQDPGQGLRLIYYSQIVNDFQKGDIAEGYSVSREKKESFPLTVTSAQKNPTAFYLCASIPDRTGELFFGEGSRLTVL.

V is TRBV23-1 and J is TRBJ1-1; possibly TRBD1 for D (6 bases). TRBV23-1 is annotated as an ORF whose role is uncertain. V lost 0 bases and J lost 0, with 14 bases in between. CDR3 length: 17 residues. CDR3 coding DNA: TGCGCCAGCAGTCAATCGGCAACGGACAGCCTGAACACTGAAGCTTTCTTT. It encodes CASSQSATDSLNTEAFF.

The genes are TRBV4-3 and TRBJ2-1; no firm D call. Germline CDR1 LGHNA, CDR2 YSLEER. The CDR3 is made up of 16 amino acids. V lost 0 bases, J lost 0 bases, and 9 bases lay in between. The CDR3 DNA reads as TGCGCCAGCAGCCAAGAGACCTCGGTCTCCTACAATGAGCAGTTCTTC. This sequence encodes CASSQETSVSYNEQFF.

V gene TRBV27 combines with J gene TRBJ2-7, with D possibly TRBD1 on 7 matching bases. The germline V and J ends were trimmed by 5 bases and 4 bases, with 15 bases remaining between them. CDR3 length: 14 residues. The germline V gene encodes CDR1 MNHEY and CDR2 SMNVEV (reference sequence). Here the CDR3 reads CASSPGTAGYEQYF. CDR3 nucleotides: TGTGCCAGCAGTCCCGGGACAGCGGGTTACGAGCAGTACTTC.

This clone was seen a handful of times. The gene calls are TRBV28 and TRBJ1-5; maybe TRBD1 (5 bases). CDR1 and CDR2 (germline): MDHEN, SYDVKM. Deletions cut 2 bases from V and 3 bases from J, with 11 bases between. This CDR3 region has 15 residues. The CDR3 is CASSLQGGANQPQHF. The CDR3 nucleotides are TGTGCCAGCAGTTTACAGGGCGGCGCCAATCAGCCCCAGCATTTT.

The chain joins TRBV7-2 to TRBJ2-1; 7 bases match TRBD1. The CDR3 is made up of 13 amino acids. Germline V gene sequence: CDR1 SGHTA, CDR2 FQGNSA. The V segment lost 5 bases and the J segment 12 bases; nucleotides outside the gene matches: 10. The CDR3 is CASSPGQASGQFF. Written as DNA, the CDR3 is TGTGCCAGCAGCCCCGGACAGGCTTCTGGGCAGTTCTTC.

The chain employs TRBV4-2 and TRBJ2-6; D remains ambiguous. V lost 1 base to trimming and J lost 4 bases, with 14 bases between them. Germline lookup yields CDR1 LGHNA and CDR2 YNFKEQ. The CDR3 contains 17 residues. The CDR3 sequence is CASSQGAGSGGANVLTF. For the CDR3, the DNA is TGTGCCAGCAGCCAAGGTGCAGGCTCTGGAGGGGCCAACGTCCTGACTTTC.